The 30 T cell receptor beta chains below all came from one sample that was sequenced in a study of blood T cell repertoires in COVID-19. Measured with immunoSEQ multiplex PCR; TCRdb has only the in-frame clones, and not every one. The sample carries about 140,000 clones, 65% to 80% recorded once. What was sequenced was peripheral blood. All receptors derive from a man in his fifties or sixties with acute or convalescent COVID-19.

This clone was seen only a few times. The J gene is TRBJ2-7, the V gene TRBV4-3; 8 nucleotides agree with TRBD2. This CDR3 contains 15 residues. CDR1 is LGHNA and CDR2 is YSLEER in the germline V gene. After removal of 3 bases from V and 2 bases from J, the junction contained 6 bases not matched to a gene. The CDR3 reads CASSQGRGGTYEQYF. For the CDR3, the DNA is TGCGCCAGCAGCCAGGGCCGGGGGGGAACCTACGAGCAGTACTTC.

The chain is built from TRBV19 and TRBJ2-7; no clear D. The V gene's germline CDR1 is LNHDA and CDR2 SQIVND (reference sequence). The CDR3 loop spans 13 amino acids. V lost 5 bases and J lost 7, with 15 bases in between. The CDR3 spells CASSPRHRGEQYF. DNA for the CDR3: TGTGCCAGTAGTCCTCGACACCGTGGAGAGCAGTACTTC.

The rearrangement uses TRBV7-6 and TRBJ2-3; TRBD2 is a possible D gene (5 bases). Germline V gene lookup returns CDR1 SGHVS and CDR2 FNYEAQ. Trimming shortened V by 1 base and J by 0 bases, and 11 bases separated the two germline ends. CDR3 size: 16 residues. CDR3 residues: CASSLGSGGSTDTQYF. Here the CDR3 DNA reads TGTGCCAGCAGCTTAGGAAGTGGCGGGAGCACAGATACGCAGTATTTT.

This chain connects TRBV18 to TRBJ1-4; possible D gene TRBD1, 5 bases. CDR1 KGHSH and CDR2 LQKENI come from the germline V gene. This CDR3 contains 14 residues. With 2 bases removed from V and 5 bases from J, the gap between germline ends came to 9 bases. In nucleotides, the CDR3 is TGTGCCAGCTCACCAGGGGCTGGGAATGAAAAACTGTTTTTT. This gives the protein CASSPGAGNEKLFF.

The rearrangement links TRBV5-1 to TRBJ1-4; 7 nucleotides match TRBD1. V lost 1 base to trimming and J lost 4 bases; unmatched junction nucleotides: 4. The CDR3 covers 15 residues. Germline-derived CDR1 and CDR2 are SGHRS and YFSETQ. Here the CDR3 DNA reads TGCGCCAGCAGCTTGACGACAGGGTATAATGAAAAACTGTTTTTT. Translated: CASSLTTGYNEKLFF.

This clone has just a few counts. The V and J genes are TRBV7-9 and TRBJ1-2; the match to TRBD1 covers 7 bases. Germline loops: CDR1 SEHNR, CDR2 FQNEAQ (reference sequence). V lost 4 bases and J lost 7; bases outside the gene matches: 12. CDR3 length: 15 amino acids. The CDR3 reads CASSSTGQTYGGYTF. Written as DNA, the CDR3 is TGTGCCAGCAGCTCCACGGGACAGACCTATGGTGGCTACACCTTC.

The chain combines TRBV6-5 with TRBJ2-7, with D tentatively TRBD2 (5 bases). There are 13 residues in the CDR3. Germline-derived CDR1 and CDR2 are MNHEY and SVGAGI. Trimming took 7 bases from V and 6 from J, leaving 16 bases between them. DNA for the CDR3: TGTGCCAGCAATTTAGACTATAGTGGCGAGCAGTACTTC. This translates into CASNLDYSGEQYF.

The rearrangement uses TRBV11-2 and TRBJ2-5; TRBD2 is a possible D gene (5 bases). Looked up from germline, CDR1 is SGHAT and CDR2 is FQNNGV. V was shortened by 2 bases and J by 4 bases, with 17 bases between the two germline ends. The CDR3 is 16 residues long. This CDR3 is CASSLSVRAVGETQYF. The CDR3 DNA sequence: TGTGCCAGCAGCTTAAGCGTCCGAGCGGTTGGAGAGACCCAGTACTTC.

The chain is built from TRBV11-2 and TRBJ2-2, with D unclear. Germline-derived CDR1 and CDR2 are SGHAT and FQNNGV. This CDR3 has 14 residues. The V and J ends lost 1 base and 4 bases respectively, with 7 bases between them. The CDR3 loop reads CASSLVRSTGELFF. For the CDR3, the DNA is TGTGCCAGCAGCTTAGTGCGATCCACCGGGGAGCTGTTTTTT.

This clone was recorded a few times. The chain has TRBV19 and TRBJ2-1; 7 nucleotides align to TRBD2. The CDR3 covers 17 residues. Per the germline V gene, CDR1 is LNHDA and CDR2 is SQIVND (reference sequence). V lost 5 bases and J lost 0; bases outside the gene matches: 10. CDR3 nucleotides: TGTGCCAGTAGTCCCCGTGGGACTACGAGCTCCTACAATGAGCAGTTCTTC. This sequence encodes CASSPRGTTSSYNEQFF. The entire variable domain, with the rest obtained from reference TRBV19 and TRBJ2-1, is as follows: DGGITQSPKYLFRKEGQNVTLSCEQNLNHDAMYWYRQDPGQGLRLIYYSQIVNDFQKGDIAEGYSVSREKKESFPLTVTSAQKNPTAFYLCASSPRGTTSSYNEQFFGPGTRLTVL.

The chain joins TRBV10-3 to TRBJ1-1, with D unclear. The CDR3 is 13 amino acids. V lost 4 bases and J lost 5, with 11 bases in between. Germline loops: CDR1 ENHRY, CDR2 SYGVKD. This CDR3 is CAISAGGGTEAFF. The CDR3 coding sequence is TGTGCCATCAGTGCAGGAGGAGGAACTGAAGCTTTCTTT.

This sequence joins TRBV6-5 and TRBJ2-2; a weak D match, TRBD2 (5 bases). The CDR3 totals 15 residues. Per the germline V gene, CDR1 is MNHEY and CDR2 is SVGAGI. V lost 2 bases and J lost 3, with 10 bases in between. CDR3 amino acids: CASSYAPGYTGELFF. For the CDR3, the DNA is TGTGCCAGCAGTTACGCGCCGGGGTACACCGGGGAGCTGTTTTTT.

The gene calls are TRBV30 and TRBJ1-4, with TRBD1 matching over 10 bases. The CDR3 is 15 residues long. V shed 3 bases and J 6 bases; nucleotides not matched to a gene: 7. Germline assignment: CDR1 GTSNPN and CDR2 SVGIG (reference sequence). CDR3 sequence reads: CAWRTGTGVYEKLFF. The CDR3 DNA follows: TGTGCCTGGAGAACCGGGACAGGGGTCTATGAAAAACTGTTTTTT.

V usage is TRBV27 and J usage is TRBJ2-1; 15 bases are shared with TRBD2. CDR1 and CDR2 from the germline V gene are MNHEY and SMNVEV (reference sequence). The CDR3 length is 18 residues. With 6 bases clipped from V and 3 bases from J, the junction kept 9 bases outside the gene matches. The CDR3 DNA reads TGTGCCAGCAGCCCGGGACTAGCGGGGGGACCCATCTACAATGAGCAGTTCTTC. This codes for CASSPGLAGGPIYNEQFF.

This clone appeared a single time. V gene TRBV7-6 combines with J gene TRBJ1-2; 8 positions match TRBD1. The CDR3 spans 15 residues. Germline V CDR1 and CDR2: SGHVS, FNYEAQ. Losses at the gene ends were 5 bases for V and 0 bases for J; bases not matched to a gene: 5. In nucleotides, the CDR3 is TGTGCCAGCAGCCGATGGACAGGGACTAACTATGGCTACACCTTC. This sequence encodes CASSRWTGTNYGYTF. Drawing the rest from reference TRBV7-6 and TRBJ1-2, the complete variable domain is GAGVSQSPRYKVTKRGQDVALRCDPISGHVSLYWYRQALGQGPEFLTYFNYEAQQDKSGLPNDRFSAERPEGSISTLTIQRTEQRDSAMYRCASSRWTGTNYGYTFGSGTRLTVV.

The chain couples TRBV19 to TRBJ2-6, with TRBD1 matching 9 bases. The ends lost 6 bases at V and 0 bases at J; junction bases unmatched: 6. The CDR3 contains 17 residues. From germline, CDR1 is LNHDA and CDR2 SQIVND (reference sequence). The CDR3 coding sequence is TGTGCCAGTAGAGCCGGGACAGGGTACTCTGGGGCCAACGTCCTGACTTTC. Translation gives CASRAGTGYSGANVLTF.

The chain links TRBV4-1 to TRBJ1-3; D uncertain. Germline loops: CDR1 MGHRA, CDR2 YSYEKL. The CDR3 has 17 residues. The V and J ends lost 0 bases and 0 bases respectively, with 12 bases between them. The CDR3 bases are TGCGCCAGCAGCCAAGAGGGAGCAGCAAACTCTGGAAACACCATATATTTT. Amino acid sequence: CASSQEGAANSGNTIYF.

This sequence joins TRBV11-3 and TRBJ2-2; D is possibly TRBD2 (5 bases). The CDR3 totals 13 residues. V was cut by 5 bases and J by 7 bases, with 11 bases left in between. Germline-derived CDR1 and CDR2 are SGHNT and YENEEA. The CDR3 sequence: CASSSARGGELFF. The DNA of the CDR3 is TGTGCCAGCAGCAGCGCCCGGGGCGGGGAGCTGTTTTTT.

The chain is built from TRBV24-1 and TRBJ2-5, with TRBD2 identical over 11 bases. J gave up 4 bases and V 4 bases, and 4 bases lay outside the gene matches. Germline V gene lookup returns CDR1 KGHDR and CDR2 SFDVKD. This CDR3 comprises 15 residues. The CDR3 reads CATSETSGSGETQYF. CDR3 sequence (DNA): TGTGCCACCAGTGAAACTAGCGGGAGCGGAGAGACCCAGTACTTC.

The chain uses TRBV6-5 and TRBJ1-6, with 8 nucleotides matching TRBD1. From germline, CDR1 is MNHEY and CDR2 SVGAGI. After removal of 6 bases from V and 10 bases from J, the junction contained 8 bases not matched to a gene. CDR3 length: 14 amino acids. The CDR3 protein is CASRGQGGSSPLHF. CDR3 bases: TGTGCCAGCAGAGGACAGGGCGGGAGCTCACCCCTCCACTTT.

DNA for the CDR3: TGTGCCAGCAGTTTCCGACAGGGAGCTTTCTTT. Its translation: CASSFRQGAFF. V gene TRBV28 combines with J gene TRBJ1-1, with 7 bases aligning to TRBD1. Germline V gene data show CDR1 as MDHEN and CDR2 as SYDVKM. The ends lost 3 bases at V and 10 bases at J; junction bases unmatched: 2. The CDR3 consists of 11 residues.

The chain's CDR3 is CASSLGGGGNSPLHF. The CDR3 coding sequence is TGTGCCAGCAGTTTAGGGGGAGGAGGGAATTCACCCCTCCACTTT. The V gene is TRBV28, the J gene TRBJ1-6, with D possibly matching TRBD1 (5 bases). The V gene lost 2 bases and the J gene lost 7 bases, with 12 bases spanning the gap. The CDR3 runs to 15 residues. Per the germline V gene, CDR1 is MDHEN and CDR2 is SYDVKM. Combining the CDR3 with reference TRBV28 and TRBJ1-6 gives the whole variable domain DVKVTQSSRYLVKRTGEKVFLECVQDMDHENMFWYRQDPGLGLRLIYFSYDVKMKEKGDIPEGYSVSREKKERFSLILESASTNQTSMYLCASSLGGGGNSPLHFGNGTRLTVT.

The rearrangement joins TRBV11-2 to TRBJ2-1, with 9 nucleotides matching TRBD2. V was clipped by 7 bases and J by 6 bases; unmatched bases: 10. Germline CDR1 reads SGHAT; CDR2 reads FQNNGV. The CDR3 extends over 15 amino acids. The CDR3 DNA is TGTGCCAGCACCGTCTTAGCGGGAGAAGGCAATGAGCAGTTCTTC. Translation: CASTVLAGEGNEQFF.

This chain uses TRBV11-2 with TRBJ2-7, with 9 bases matching TRBD1. This CDR3 has 15 amino acids. Germline V gives CDR1 SGHAT, CDR2 FQNNGV. The V segment lost 3 bases and the J segment 0 bases; nucleotides outside the gene matches: 3. The CDR3 nucleotides read TGTGCCAGCAGCTTCGTGGGACAGGGCTCCTACGAGCAGTACTTC. The encoded protein is CASSFVGQGSYEQYF.

The genes are TRBV11-2 and TRBJ2-5, with TRBD2 matching over 7 bases. The germline V gene encodes CDR1 SGHAT and CDR2 FQNNGV. V gave up 5 bases and J gave up 3 bases; unmatched junction bases: 0. The CDR3 loop spans 12 amino acids. This chain's CDR3 is CASSRGEETQYF. CDR3 nucleotides: TGTGCCAGCAGCCGGGGGGAAGAGACCCAGTACTTC.

Remarks on this clone: One end of the junction varies from germline; a read error may be responsible. Here the CDR3 reads CASSPQQGVNTEAFF. CDR3 coding DNA: TGTGCCAGCTCACCACAACAGGGGGTGAATACTGAAGCTTTCTTT. The J gene is TRBJ1-1, the V gene TRBV18; 8 nucleotides line up with TRBD1. The germline V gene encodes CDR1 KGHSH and CDR2 LQKENI. The CDR3 totals 15 residues.

V usage is TRBV7-2 and J usage is TRBJ2-1; the match to TRBD2 covers 11 bases. Germline V gene lookup returns CDR1 SGHTA and CDR2 FQGNSA. This CDR3 is 18 amino acids long. J lost 4 bases, V lost 5 bases, and 13 bases had no gene match. CDR3 sequence: CASSLFGLAGPRYNEQFF. Written as DNA, the CDR3 is TGTGCCAGCAGCCTTTTCGGACTAGCGGGCCCTAGATACAATGAGCAGTTCTTC.

The V call is TRBV25-1, the J call TRBJ1-6; a weak D match, TRBD1 (5 bases). CDR3 length equals 14 residues. CDR1 is MGHDK and CDR2 is SYGVNS in the germline V gene. The V and J ends lost 0 bases and 5 bases respectively, with 5 bases between them. The CDR3 bases are TGTGCCAGCAGTGAATACAGGGATAATTCACCCCTCCACTTT. Translating it yields CASSEYRDNSPLHF.

The V gene is TRBV7-2, the J gene TRBJ1-6, with a weak D call TRBD1 (5 bases). The V end was cut by 1 base, the J end by 10 bases, with 14 bases between. CDR3 length: 15 amino acids. CDR1 and CDR2 (germline): SGHTA, FQGNSA. CDR3 DNA: TGTGCCAGCAGCTTAGTATTGGCAGGGCAATCACCCCTCCACTTT. It encodes CASSLVLAGQSPLHF.

The rearrangement joins TRBV6-2 or TRBV6-3 to TRBJ2-7, with D unresolved. V gave up 2 bases and J gave up 4 bases, with 9 bases separating them. The CDR3 covers 13 residues. The germline CDR1 and CDR2 sequences are MNHEY and SVGEGT. In nucleotides, the CDR3 is TGTGCCAGCAGTTACGTAGAGTGGTACGAGCAGTACTTC. It is translated as CASSYVEWYEQYF.